The 15 T cell receptor beta chains presented below share a single source sample, sequenced in a study of blood T cells in healthy people across ages. The second PCR ran 7 to 11 cycles with a sample-barcoded 5' primer and J-beta primers. TCRdb fed the 5' RACE reads into MiXCR, producing one record per CDR3 protein. The sample contains 700,000 or so distinct CDR3 sequences, less than 45% of which appear only once. The sequenced sample consisted of blood. These receptors were collected from a man aged 80 or over in good health.

This chain links TRBV7-2 with TRBJ2-3, with D unclear. V lost 4 bases and J 4 bases, leaving 9 bases between the germline ends. The germline gives CDR1 SGHTA, CDR2 FQGNSA. The CDR3 sequence is 13 residues long. CDR3 region: CASSSLVADTQYF. In DNA form, the CDR3 reads TGTGCCAGCAGCTCCCTAGTAGCAGATACGCAGTATTTT.

The J gene is TRBJ2-7, the V gene TRBV20-1, with 7 bases matching TRBD1. CDR3 length: 12 amino acids. Trimming cost V 5 bases and J 4 bases; bases outside gene matches: 5. CDR1 and CDR2 from the germline V gene are DFQATT and SNEGSKA (reference sequence). The CDR3 region has the DNA TGCAGTGCTTTGACAGGGAGTTACGAGCAGTACTTC. Translation gives CSALTGSYEQYF.

As regards this clonotype: Possible read error: a much larger clone is one base away. This chain joins TRBV12-3 or TRBV12-4 and TRBJ1-6; D remains unclear. CDR3 length equals 14 residues. CDR3 sequence: CASSLTSKDSPPHF. The CDR3 DNA sequence: TGTGCCAGCAGTCTCACCAGCAAGGATTCACCCCCCCACTTT.

The rearrangement links TRBV20-1 to TRBJ2-6, with 7 bases fitting TRBD2. Germline CDR1 DFQATT, CDR2 SNEGSKA (reference sequence). This CDR3 region has 15 residues. Trimming at V came to 5 bases and at J to 4 bases, leaving 8 bases not matched to a gene. In DNA form, the CDR3 reads TGCAGTGCTCCGGGTGGGGGACTAGGGGCCAACGTCCTGACTTTC. Translating gives CSAPGGGLGANVLTF.

This clonotype turned up a few times. V gene TRBV20-1 combines with J gene TRBJ2-1; TRBD2 is a possible D gene (5 bases). The CDR3 runs to 14 residues. The germline gives CDR1 DFQATT, CDR2 SNEGSKA (reference sequence). V was trimmed by 6 bases and J by 0 bases, leaving 12 bases between them. The CDR3 region has the DNA TGCAGTGCGCCGCCGGGATTCTCCTACAATGAGCAGTTCTTC. Translating it yields CSAPPGFSYNEQFF.

As to this clonotype: A much more abundant neighbour one base away suggests this may be a read error. V is TRBV3-1 and J is TRBJ2-1; D unclear. Germline CDR1 reads LGHDT; CDR2 reads YNNKEL (reference sequence). The CDR3 is made up of 12 amino acids. The V and J ends lost 0 bases and 14 bases respectively, with 11 bases between them. The CDR3 is CASSQDRACKFF. Written as DNA, the CDR3 is TGTGCCAGCAGCCAAGATCGGGCCTGCAAGTTCTTC.

This clonotype was seen only a few times. This chain connects TRBV6-2 or TRBV6-3 to TRBJ2-1, with D tentatively TRBD2 (6 bases). Germline CDR1 MNHEY, CDR2 SVGEGT. The CDR3 has 15 residues. The V end lost 5 bases, the J end lost 0 bases, and 11 bases lay between the germline ends. The CDR3 here is CASSPRGNSYNEQFF. Here the CDR3 DNA reads TGTGCCAGCAGTCCCCGCGGGAACTCCTACAATGAGCAGTTCTTC.

In the case of this clonotype: A much more abundant neighbour one base away suggests this may be a read error. The chain employs TRBV6-4 and TRBJ2-1, with D possibly being TRBD2 (7 bases). This CDR3 is 14 amino acids long. The germline V gene has CDR1 MRHNA and CDR2 SNTAGT. V lost 2 bases, J lost 8 bases, and 13 bases lay in between. Here the CDR3 DNA reads TGTGCCAGCAGTGACCGGGGGGCGCCCGATGAGCAGTTCTTC. Translation gives CASSDRGAPDEQFF.

The chain employs TRBV12-3 or TRBV12-4 and TRBJ2-2; D assignment may be TRBD1 or TRBD2 (5 bases each). The V gene lost 6 bases and the J gene lost 3 bases, with 14 bases spanning the gap. The CDR3 is 15 amino acids. CDR3 nucleotide sequence: TGTGCCAGCAGCTTCCGGGACGGTTACACCGGGGAGCTGTTTTTT. It codes for CASSFRDGYTGELFF.

The CDR3 DNA sequence: TGTGCCAGCAGCCCGAGTAGGGGCCCCCTTGGCGAGCAGTACTTC. It is translated as CASSPSRGPLGEQYF. The chain links TRBV7-6 to TRBJ2-7, with D perhaps TRBD1 (5 bases). This CDR3 contains 15 residues. Per germline, CDR1 SGHVS and CDR2 FNYEAQ. Trimming left V 5 bases short and J 6 bases short, with 20 bases between.

CDR3 residues: CASSQGSGYGYTF. As DNA, the CDR3 is TGTGCCAGCAGTCAGGGATCAGGGTATGGCTACACCTTC. The chain combines TRBV6-5 with TRBJ1-2, with a tentative D call TRBD1 (5 bases). From germline, CDR1 is MNHEY and CDR2 SVGAGI. The V gene lost 5 bases and the J gene lost 5 bases, with 12 bases spanning the gap. This CDR3 spans 13 amino acids.

This clonotype was counted a few times. V is TRBV14 and J is TRBJ1-2; D is unresolved. Germline CDR1 SGHDN, CDR2 FVKESK. Trimming removed 1 base from V and 6 bases from J, with 12 bases in between. The CDR3 contains 14 residues. The CDR3 DNA sequence: TGTGCCAGCAGCCAAGTATGGCGCGGGGATGGCTACACCTTC. Protein sequence: CASSQVWRGDGYTF.

The chain links TRBV3-1 to TRBJ1-1, with D tentatively TRBD1 (6 bases). V lost 4 bases and J lost 10, with 19 bases in between. The CDR3 has 14 residues. Germline loops: CDR1 LGHDT, CDR2 YNNKEL (reference sequence). The CDR3 DNA reads TGTGCCAGCAGCCGGCAGGGGTTTGGGCGCGGAGCTTTCTTT. It codes for CASSRQGFGRGAFF.

This clonotype has just one count. This chain links TRBV9 with TRBJ2-5; TRBD1 agrees at 7 bases. V lost 6 bases, J lost 2 bases, and 7 bases stayed unmatched. There are 14 residues in the CDR3. Germline V gene lookup returns CDR1 SGDLS and CDR2 YYNGEE. The CDR3 protein is CASTAGTEQETQYF. Here the CDR3 DNA reads TGTGCCAGCACAGCTGGGACAGAACAAGAGACCCAGTACTTC.

This clonotype was seen a few times. This sequence joins TRBV28 and TRBJ2-7; 8 positions agree with TRBD1. Looked up from germline, CDR1 is MDHEN and CDR2 is SYDVKM. The CDR3 extends over 13 amino acids. V lost 4 bases to trimming and J lost 4 bases; unmatched junction nucleotides: 3. The CDR3 spells CASSSGDRYEQYF. DNA of the CDR3: TGTGCCAGCAGTTCGGGGGACAGGTACGAGCAGTACTTC.